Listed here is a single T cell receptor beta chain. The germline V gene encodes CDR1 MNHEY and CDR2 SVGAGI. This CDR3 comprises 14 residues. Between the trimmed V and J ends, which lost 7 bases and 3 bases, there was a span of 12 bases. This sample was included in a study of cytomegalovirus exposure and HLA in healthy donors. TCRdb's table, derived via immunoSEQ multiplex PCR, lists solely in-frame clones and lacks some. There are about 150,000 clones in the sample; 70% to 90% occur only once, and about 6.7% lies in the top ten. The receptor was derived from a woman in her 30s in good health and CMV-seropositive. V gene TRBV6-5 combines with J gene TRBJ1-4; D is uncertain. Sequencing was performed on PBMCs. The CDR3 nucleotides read TGTGCCAGCACACGTCTTGCGGCTAATGAAAAACTGTTTTTT. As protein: CASTRLAANEKLFF.